Listed below are T cell receptor beta chains from one sample, sequenced in a study of cytomegalovirus exposure and HLA in healthy donors. This table comes from immunoSEQ multiplex PCR, and its TCRdb copy is limited to in-frame clones, with some not included. The sample shows 170,000 or so clones, roughly three quarters of them seen only once. The material sequenced was PBMCs. All receptors derive from a woman between 50 and 59 years old in good health and CMV-seropositive. Both conserved end residues are part of each CDR3. Each record gives: D gene, clone size, J gene, V gene, CDR3 DNA, CDR3 protein. The D gene is left open where the match is weak. The listing skips clone size in some rows; elsewhere it reads once, few, many or a size class.

>TRBD2|NA|TRBJ2-1|TRBV4-1
TGCGCCAGCAGCCGACTTGTGGTAGCGGGTTACCCTTACAATGAGCAGTTCTTC
CASSRLVVAGYPYNEQFF
>NA|NA|TRBJ2-7|TRBV9
TGTGCCAGCAGCGTAGAACCGGTGAGCTCCTACGAGCAGTACTTC
CASSVEPVSSYEQYF
>NA|NA|TRBJ1-2|TRBV27
TGTGCCAGCAGCCCAAACCGGGACGGGAGCTATGGCTACACCTTC
CASSPNRDGSYGYTF
>NA|NA|TRBJ2-3|TRBV7-6
TGTGCCAGCAGCCCAAGCACAGATACGCAGTATTTT
CASSPSTDTQYF
>TRBD1|NA|TRBJ2-1|TRBV7-2
TGTGCCAGCAGCTTAAGGCTGGGACAGGGCGGCAATGAGCAGTTCTTC
CASSLRLGQGGNEQFF
>TRBD1|NA|TRBJ2-7|TRBV18
TGTGCCAGCTCACCGGCGGGACAGGGAGTAAGGCAGTACTTC
CASSPAGQGVRQYF
>TRBD1|few|TRBJ2-6|TRBV11-3
TGTGCCAGCAGCCTCCAGGCAGGGGGCGTTTCTGGGGCCAACGTCCTGACTTTC
CASSLQAGGVSGANVLTF
>TRBD2|NA|TRBJ2-5|TRBV5-1
TGCGCCAGCAGCTTGGGACTAGCGGGAGGAGTCGGGGGCCAAGAGACCCAGTACTTC
CASSLGLAGGVGGQETQYF
>NA|NA|TRBJ2-5|TRBV7-2
TGTGCCAGCAGCCCCCGGGCGGTCGCGGGGACCCAGTACTTC
CASSPRAVAGTQYF
>TRBD1|few|TRBJ2-2|TRBV5-4
TGTGCCAGCAGAACCGGGACAGCCACCGGGGAGCTGTTTTTT
CASRTGTATGELFF
>TRBD2|few|TRBJ2-2|TRBV25-1
TGTGCCAGCAGGAGGGCGGGAGTTTTGACCGGGGAGCTGTTTTTT
CASRRAGVLTGELFF
>TRBD1|NA|TRBJ2-3|TRBV5-1
TGCGCCAGCAGCGTTTCCCGGGACAGTGGCACAGATACGCAGTATTTT
CASSVSRDSGTDTQYF
>TRBD1|NA|TRBJ1-1|TRBV2
TGTGCCAGCAGTCGAGGACAGGCGGAAGGTGAAGCTTTCTTT
CASSRGQAEGEAFF
>NA|NA|TRBJ1-2|TRBV6-5
TGTGCCAGCAGTTACTCGCAGGGGAAGTCAAAAGGCTACACCTTC
CASSYSQGKSKGYTF
>NA|NA|TRBJ2-7|TRBV19
TGTGCCAGTAAGGAGGGCAGGGCTGGGGAGCAGTACTTC
CASKEGRAGEQYF
>NA|NA|TRBJ1-5|TRBV25-1
TGTGCCAGCAGTGGGACGTGGGGGGACCAGCCCCAGCATTTT
CASSGTWGDQPQHF
>NA|NA|TRBJ2-2|TRBV6-4
TGTGCCAGCAGTGACATGGGCCACACCGGGGAGCTGTTTTTT
CASSDMGHTGELFF
>TRBD1|NA|TRBJ1-3|TRBV6-5
TGTGCCAGCAGTAGACAGGGGAGGGCTGGAAACACCATATATTTT
CASSRQGRAGNTIYF
>NA|NA|TRBJ2-3|TRBV2
TGTGCCAGCAACGATCGCGGCATCCGGCCCACAGATACGCAGTATTTT
CASNDRGIRPTDTQYF
>TRBD2|once|TRBJ2-7|TRBV28
TGTGCCAGCAGTTCACCGGGACTAGCAGCTTACGAGCAGTACTTC
CASSSPGLAAYEQYF
>TRBD1|NA|TRBJ1-1|TRBV9
TGTGCCAGCAGCCGGGACAGGGATAGGGCTTTCTTT
CASSRDRDRAFF
>TRBD1|NA|TRBJ1-4|TRBV19
TGTGCCAGTAGTACCTCGTGGACAGGGGATAATGAAAAACTGTTTTTT
CASSTSWTGDNEKLFF
>TRBD1|NA|TRBJ1-3|TRBV18
TGTGCCAGCTCACCAGCGGGACAGGGAGCTGGAAACACCATATATTTT
CASSPAGQGAGNTIYF